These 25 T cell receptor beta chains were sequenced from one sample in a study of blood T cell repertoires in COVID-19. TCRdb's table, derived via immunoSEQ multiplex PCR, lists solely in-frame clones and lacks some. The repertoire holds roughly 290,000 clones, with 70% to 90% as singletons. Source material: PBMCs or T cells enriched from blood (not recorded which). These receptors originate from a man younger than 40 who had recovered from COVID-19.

Here the CDR3 reads CASSLTTGPTYEQYF. The CDR3 DNA is TGCGCCAGCAGCTTAACGACAGGGCCTACCTACGAGCAGTACTTC. J is TRBJ2-7 and V is TRBV5-1; 7 nucleotides line up with TRBD1. This CDR3 has 15 residues. Germline trimming cut 2 bases from V and 2 bases from J; bases unmatched to any gene: 7. Germline CDR1 reads SGHRS; CDR2 reads YFSETQ.

The CDR3 DNA reads TGCAGCGTGGTCAGGGATGAAAAACTGTTTTTT. This codes for CSVVRDEKLFF. The chain combines TRBV29-1 with TRBJ1-4; D perhaps matches TRBD1 (5 bases). CDR1 and CDR2 from the germline V gene are SQVTM and ANQGSEA. V was cut by 6 bases and J by 6 bases, with 8 bases left in between. The length of the CDR3 is 11 residues.

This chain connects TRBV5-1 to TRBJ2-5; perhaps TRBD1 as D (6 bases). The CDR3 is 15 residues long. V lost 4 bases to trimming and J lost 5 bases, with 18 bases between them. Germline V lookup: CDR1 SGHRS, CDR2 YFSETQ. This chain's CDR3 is CASSVTYRDWETQYF. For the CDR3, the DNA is TGCGCCAGCAGCGTAACCTACAGGGATTGGGAGACCCAGTACTTC.

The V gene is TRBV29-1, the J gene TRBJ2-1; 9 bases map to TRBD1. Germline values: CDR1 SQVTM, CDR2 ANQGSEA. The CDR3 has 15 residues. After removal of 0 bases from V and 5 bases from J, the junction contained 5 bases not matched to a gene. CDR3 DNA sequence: TGCAGCGTTGAAGATTGGGACAGGGAGAACAATGAGCAGTTCTTC. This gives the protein CSVEDWDRENNEQFF.

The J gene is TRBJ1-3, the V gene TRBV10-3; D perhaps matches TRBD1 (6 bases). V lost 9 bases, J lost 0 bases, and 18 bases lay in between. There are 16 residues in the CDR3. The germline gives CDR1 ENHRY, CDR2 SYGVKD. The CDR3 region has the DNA TGTGCCATAGGGGCAACAGGGTACCTCTCTGGAAACACCATATATTTT. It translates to CAIGATGYLSGNTIYF.

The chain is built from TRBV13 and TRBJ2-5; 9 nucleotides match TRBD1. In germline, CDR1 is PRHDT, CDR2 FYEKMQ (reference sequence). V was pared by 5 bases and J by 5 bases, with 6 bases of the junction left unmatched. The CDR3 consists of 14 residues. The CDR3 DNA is TGTGCCAGCAGCCTCACAGGGGGCGCGGAGACCCAGTACTTC. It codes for CASSLTGGAETQYF.

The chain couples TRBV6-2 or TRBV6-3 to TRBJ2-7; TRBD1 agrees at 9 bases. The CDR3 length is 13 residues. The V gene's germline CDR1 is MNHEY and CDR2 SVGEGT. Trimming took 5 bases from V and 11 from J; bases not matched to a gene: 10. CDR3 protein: CASSTRPGQGKYF. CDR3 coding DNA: TGTGCCAGCAGTACAAGACCGGGACAGGGAAAGTACTTC.

The CDR3 DNA follows: TGTGCCAGCAGTGACCTCCGACAGGGGGCTAACTATGGCTACACCTTC. It is translated as CASSDLRQGANYGYTF. The chain combines TRBV25-1 with TRBJ1-2; 9 bases fit TRBD1. The V gene end was trimmed by 3 bases and the J gene end by 0 bases; junction bases not matched to a gene: 5. The CDR3 covers 16 residues. Germline-derived CDR1 and CDR2 are MGHDK and SYGVNS.

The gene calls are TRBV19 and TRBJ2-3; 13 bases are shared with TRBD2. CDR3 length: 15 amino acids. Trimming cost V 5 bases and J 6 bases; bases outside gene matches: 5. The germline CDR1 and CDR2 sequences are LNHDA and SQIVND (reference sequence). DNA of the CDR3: TGTGCCAGTAGTCTCGGACTAGCGGGGGTTGATACGCAGTATTTT. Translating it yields CASSLGLAGVDTQYF. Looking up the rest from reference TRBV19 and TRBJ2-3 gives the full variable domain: DGGITQSPKYLFRKEGQNVTLSCEQNLNHDAMYWYRQDPGQGLRLIYYSQIVNDFQKGDIAEGYSVSREKKESFPLTVTSAQKNPTAFYLCASSLGLAGVDTQYFGPGTRLTVL.

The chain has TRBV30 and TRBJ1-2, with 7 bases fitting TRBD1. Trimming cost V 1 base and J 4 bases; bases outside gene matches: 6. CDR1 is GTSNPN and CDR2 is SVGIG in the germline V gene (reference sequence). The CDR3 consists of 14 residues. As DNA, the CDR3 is TGTGCCTGGAGTGAGGGGGCGCGGGTCTATGGCTACACCTTC. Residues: CAWSEGARVYGYTF.

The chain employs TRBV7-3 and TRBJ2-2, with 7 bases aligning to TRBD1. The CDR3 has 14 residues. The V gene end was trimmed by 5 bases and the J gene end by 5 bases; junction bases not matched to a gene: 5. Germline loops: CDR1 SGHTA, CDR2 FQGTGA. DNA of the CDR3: TGTGCCAGCAGCCCGGACAGGTGGACCGGGGAGCTGTTTTTT. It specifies CASSPDRWTGELFF.

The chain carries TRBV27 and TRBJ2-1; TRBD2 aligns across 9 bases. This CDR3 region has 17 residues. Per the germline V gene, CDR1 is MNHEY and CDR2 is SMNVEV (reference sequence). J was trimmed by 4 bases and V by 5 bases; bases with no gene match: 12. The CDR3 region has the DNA TGTGCCAGCAGTCGCGACCCCCAGCGGGGGGCATACAATGAGCAGTTCTTC. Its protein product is CASSRDPQRGAYNEQFF.

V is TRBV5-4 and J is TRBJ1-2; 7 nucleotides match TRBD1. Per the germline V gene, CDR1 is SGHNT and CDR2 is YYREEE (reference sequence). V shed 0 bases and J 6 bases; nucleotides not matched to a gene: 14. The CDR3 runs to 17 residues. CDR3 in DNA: TGTGCCAGCAGCTTGGACAGGGGCGCTGGGTCTGCGAATGGCTACACCTTC. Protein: CASSLDRGAGSANGYTF.

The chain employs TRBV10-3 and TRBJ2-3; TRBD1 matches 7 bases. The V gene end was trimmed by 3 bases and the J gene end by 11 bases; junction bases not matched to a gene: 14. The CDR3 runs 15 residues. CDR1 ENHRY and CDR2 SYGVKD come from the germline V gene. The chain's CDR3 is CAISDGGQTGLGQYF. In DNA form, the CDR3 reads TGTGCCATCAGTGATGGGGGACAGACGGGCTTGGGGCAGTATTTT.

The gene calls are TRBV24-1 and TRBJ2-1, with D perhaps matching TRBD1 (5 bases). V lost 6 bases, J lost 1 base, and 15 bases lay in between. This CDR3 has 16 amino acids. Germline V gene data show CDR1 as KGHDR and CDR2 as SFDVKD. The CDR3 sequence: CATSSIQGNSYNEQFF. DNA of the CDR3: TGTGCCACCAGTTCTATCCAGGGAAATTCCTACAATGAGCAGTTCTTC.

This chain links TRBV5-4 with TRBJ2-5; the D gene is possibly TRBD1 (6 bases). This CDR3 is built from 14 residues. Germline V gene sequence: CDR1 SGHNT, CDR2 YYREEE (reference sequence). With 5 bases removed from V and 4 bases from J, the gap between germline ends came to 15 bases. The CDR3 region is CASSSPQGPETQYF. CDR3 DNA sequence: TGTGCCAGCAGTAGTCCCCAGGGGCCAGAGACCCAGTACTTC. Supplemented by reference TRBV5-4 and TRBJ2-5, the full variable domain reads ETGVTQSPTHLIKTRGQQVTLRCSSQSGHNTVSWYQQALGQGPQFIFQYYREEENGRGNFPPRFSGLQFPNYSSELNVNALELDDSALYLCASSSPQGPETQYFGPGTRLLVL.

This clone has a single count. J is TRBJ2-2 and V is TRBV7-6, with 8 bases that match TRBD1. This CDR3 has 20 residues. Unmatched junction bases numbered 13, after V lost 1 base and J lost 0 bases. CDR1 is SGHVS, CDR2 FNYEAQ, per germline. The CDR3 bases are TGTGCCAGCAGCTTAGAAGAAGGACAGGGCCCCCCAACGAACACCGGGGAGCTGTTTTTT. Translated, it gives CASSLEEGQGPPTNTGELFF.

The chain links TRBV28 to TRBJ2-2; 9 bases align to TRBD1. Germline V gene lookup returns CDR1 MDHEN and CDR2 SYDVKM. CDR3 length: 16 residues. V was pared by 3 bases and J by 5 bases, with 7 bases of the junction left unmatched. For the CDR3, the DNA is TGTGCCAGCAGTTTCCCGGGGACAGGGCCGACCGGGGAGCTGTTTTTT. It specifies CASSFPGTGPTGELFF.

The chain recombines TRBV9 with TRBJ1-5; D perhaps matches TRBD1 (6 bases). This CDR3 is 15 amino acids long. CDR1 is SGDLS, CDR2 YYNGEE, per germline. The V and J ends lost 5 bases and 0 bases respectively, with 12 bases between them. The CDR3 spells CASSADRRSNQPQHF. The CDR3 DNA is TGTGCCAGCAGTGCAGACAGGCGTAGCAATCAGCCCCAGCATTTT.

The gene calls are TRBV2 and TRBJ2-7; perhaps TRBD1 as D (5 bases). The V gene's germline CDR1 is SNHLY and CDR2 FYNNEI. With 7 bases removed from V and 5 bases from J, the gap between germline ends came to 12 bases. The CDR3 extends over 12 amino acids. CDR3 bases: TGTGCCAGCATGACAGACGTCCACGAGCAGTACTTC. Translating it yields CASMTDVHEQYF.

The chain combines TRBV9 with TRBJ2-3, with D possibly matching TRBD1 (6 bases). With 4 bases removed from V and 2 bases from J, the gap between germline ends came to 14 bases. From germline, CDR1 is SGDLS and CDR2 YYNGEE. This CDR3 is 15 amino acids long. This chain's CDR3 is CASSSGKGVTDTQYF. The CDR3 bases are TGTGCCAGCAGCAGCGGTAAGGGGGTCACAGATACGCAGTATTTT.

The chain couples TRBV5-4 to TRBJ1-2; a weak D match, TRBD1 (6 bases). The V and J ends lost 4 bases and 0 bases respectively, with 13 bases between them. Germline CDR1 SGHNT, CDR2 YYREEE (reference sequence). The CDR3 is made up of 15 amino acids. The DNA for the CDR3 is TGTGCCAGCAGCGGGAAGGACAGCTCTAACTATGGCTACACCTTC. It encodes CASSGKDSSNYGYTF.

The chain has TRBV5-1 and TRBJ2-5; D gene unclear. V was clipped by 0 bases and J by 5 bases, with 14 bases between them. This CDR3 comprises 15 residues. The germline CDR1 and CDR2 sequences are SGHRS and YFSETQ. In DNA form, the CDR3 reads TGCGCCAGCAGCTTGGGAGTGGCGATGGAGGAGACCCAGTACTTC. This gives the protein CASSLGVAMEETQYF.

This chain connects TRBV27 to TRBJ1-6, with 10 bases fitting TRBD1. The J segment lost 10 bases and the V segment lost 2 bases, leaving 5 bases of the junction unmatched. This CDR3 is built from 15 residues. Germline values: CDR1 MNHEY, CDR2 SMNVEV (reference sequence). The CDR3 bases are TGTGCCAGCAGTTTAGGGGACAGGGGTTTCTCACCCCTCCACTTT. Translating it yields CASSLGDRGFSPLHF.

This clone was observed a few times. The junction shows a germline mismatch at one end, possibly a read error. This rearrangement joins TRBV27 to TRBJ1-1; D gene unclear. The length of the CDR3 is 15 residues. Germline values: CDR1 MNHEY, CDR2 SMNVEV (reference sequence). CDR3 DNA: TGTGCCAGCAGAAGGTCCAGCGTAGCGAACTCTGAAGCTTTCTTT. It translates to CASRRSSVANSEAFF.